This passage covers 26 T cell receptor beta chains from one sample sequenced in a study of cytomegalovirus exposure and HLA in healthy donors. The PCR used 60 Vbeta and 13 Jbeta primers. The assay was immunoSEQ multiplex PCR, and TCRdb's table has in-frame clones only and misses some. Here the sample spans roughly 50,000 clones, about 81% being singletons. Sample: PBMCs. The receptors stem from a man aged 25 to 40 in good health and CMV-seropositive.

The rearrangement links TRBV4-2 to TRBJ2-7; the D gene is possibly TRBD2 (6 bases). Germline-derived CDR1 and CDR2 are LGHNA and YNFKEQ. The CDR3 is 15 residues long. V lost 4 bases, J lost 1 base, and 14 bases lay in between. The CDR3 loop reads CASSLDGGASYEQYF. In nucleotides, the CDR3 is TGTGCCAGCAGCCTAGACGGCGGGGCTTCCTACGAGCAGTACTTC.

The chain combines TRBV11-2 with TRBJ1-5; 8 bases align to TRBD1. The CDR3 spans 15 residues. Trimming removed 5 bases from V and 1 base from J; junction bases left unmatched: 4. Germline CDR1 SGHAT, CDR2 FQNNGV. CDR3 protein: CASSTSGGSNQPQHF. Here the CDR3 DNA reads TGTGCCAGCAGCACATCAGGGGGCAGCAATCAGCCCCAGCATTTT.

CDR3 residues: CASSTRPGQSSYEQYF. In nucleotides, the CDR3 is TGTGCCAGCAGCACCCGCCCGGGACAGTCCTCCTACGAGCAGTACTTC. The J gene is TRBJ2-7, the V gene TRBV7-8; 7 nucleotides line up with TRBD1. With V trimmed by 5 bases and J by 0 bases, 10 bases remained unmatched. CDR1 SGHVS and CDR2 FQNEAQ come from the germline V gene. The CDR3 length is 16 residues.

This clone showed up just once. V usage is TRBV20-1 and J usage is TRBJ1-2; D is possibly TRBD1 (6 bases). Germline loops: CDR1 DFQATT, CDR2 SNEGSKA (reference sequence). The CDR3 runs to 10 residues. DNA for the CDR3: TGCAGAGTACAGGGTTCTGGCTACACCTTC. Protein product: CRVQGSGYTF.

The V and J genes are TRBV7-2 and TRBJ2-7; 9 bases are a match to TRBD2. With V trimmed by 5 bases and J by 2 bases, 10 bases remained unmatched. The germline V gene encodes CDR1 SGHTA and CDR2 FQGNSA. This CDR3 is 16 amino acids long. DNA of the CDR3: TGTGCCAGCAGCCAATCTAGCGGGGTGATGCCCTACGAGCAGTACTTC. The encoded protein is CASSQSSGVMPYEQYF.

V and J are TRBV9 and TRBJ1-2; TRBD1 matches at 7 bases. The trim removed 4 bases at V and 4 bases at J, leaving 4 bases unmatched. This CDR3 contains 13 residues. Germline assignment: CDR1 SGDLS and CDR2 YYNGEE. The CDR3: CASSLRDSYGYTF. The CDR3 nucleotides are TGTGCCAGCAGCCTCCGGGACAGCTATGGCTACACCTTC.

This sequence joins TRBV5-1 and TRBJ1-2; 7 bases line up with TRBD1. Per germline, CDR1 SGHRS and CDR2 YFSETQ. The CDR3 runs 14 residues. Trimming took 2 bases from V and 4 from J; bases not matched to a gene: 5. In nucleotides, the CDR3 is TGCGCCAGCAGCTTTCGAGGGGGCAGCTATGGCTACACCTTC. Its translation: CASSFRGGSYGYTF.

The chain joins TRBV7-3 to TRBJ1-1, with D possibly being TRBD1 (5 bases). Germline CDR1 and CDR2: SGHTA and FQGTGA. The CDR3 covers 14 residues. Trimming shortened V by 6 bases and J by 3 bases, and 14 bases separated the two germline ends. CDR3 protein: CASSPGRWDTEAFF. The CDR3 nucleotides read TGTGCCAGCAGTCCAGGGAGGTGGGACACTGAAGCTTTCTTT.

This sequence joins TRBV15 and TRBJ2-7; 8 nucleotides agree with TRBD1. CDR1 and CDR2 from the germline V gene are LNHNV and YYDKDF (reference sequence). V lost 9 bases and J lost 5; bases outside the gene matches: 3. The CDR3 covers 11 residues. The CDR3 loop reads CATRQGNEQYF. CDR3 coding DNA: TGTGCCACAAGACAGGGGAACGAGCAGTACTTC.

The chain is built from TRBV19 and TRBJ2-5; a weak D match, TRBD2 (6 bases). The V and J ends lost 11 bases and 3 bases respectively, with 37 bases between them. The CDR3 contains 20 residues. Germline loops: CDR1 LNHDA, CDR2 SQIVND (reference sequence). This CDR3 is CARSREARGCVFRSEETQYF. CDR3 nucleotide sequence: TGTGCCCGGTCCCGAGAGGCACGGGGGTGTGTTTTTAGATCTGAAGAGACCCAGTACTTC.

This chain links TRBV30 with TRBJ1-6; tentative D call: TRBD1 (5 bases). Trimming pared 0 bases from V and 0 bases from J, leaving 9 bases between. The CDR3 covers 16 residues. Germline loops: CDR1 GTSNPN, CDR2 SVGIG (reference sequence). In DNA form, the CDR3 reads TGTGCCTGGAGTGTAACAGGCGACTCCTATAATTCACCCCTCCACTTT. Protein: CAWSVTGDSYNSPLHF.

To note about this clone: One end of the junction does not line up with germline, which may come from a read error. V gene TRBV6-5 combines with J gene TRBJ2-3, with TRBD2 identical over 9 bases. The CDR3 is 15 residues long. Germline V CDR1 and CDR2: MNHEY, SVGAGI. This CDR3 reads CASRPYSGGPDTRYF. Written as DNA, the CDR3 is TGTGCCAGCAGACCTTATAGCGGGGGACCAGATACGCGGTATTTT.

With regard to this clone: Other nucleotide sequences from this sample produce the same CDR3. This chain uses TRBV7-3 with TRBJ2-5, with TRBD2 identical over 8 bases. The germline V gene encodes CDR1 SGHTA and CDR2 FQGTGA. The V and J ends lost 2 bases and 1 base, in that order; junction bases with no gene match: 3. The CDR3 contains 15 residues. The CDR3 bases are TGTGCCAGCAGCTTAGCGGGGGGAATCCAAGAGACCCAGTACTTC. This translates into CASSLAGGIQETQYF.

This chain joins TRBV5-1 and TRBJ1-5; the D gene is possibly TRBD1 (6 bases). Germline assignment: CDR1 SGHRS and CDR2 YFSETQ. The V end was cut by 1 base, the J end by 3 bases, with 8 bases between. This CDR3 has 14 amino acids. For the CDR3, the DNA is TGCGCCAGCAGCTTGCCAGGGGACAATCAGCCCCAGCATTTT. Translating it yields CASSLPGDNQPQHF.

The CDR3 sequence: CASSQSGQYNEQFF. CDR3 coding DNA: TGCGCCAGCAGCCAATCGGGACAGTACAATGAGCAGTTCTTC. This chain connects TRBV4-1 to TRBJ2-1, with 7 bases lining up with TRBD1. From germline, CDR1 is MGHRA and CDR2 YSYEKL. This CDR3 is 14 amino acids long. V dropped 2 bases and J dropped 4; count of bases not matched to a gene: 2.

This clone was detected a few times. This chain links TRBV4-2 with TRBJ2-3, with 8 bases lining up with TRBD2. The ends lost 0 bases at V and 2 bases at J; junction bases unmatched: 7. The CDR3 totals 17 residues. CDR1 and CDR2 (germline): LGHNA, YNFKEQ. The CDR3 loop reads CASSQDNKRGNTDTQYF. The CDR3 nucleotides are TGTGCCAGCAGCCAAGATAACAAGCGGGGGAACACAGATACGCAGTATTTT.

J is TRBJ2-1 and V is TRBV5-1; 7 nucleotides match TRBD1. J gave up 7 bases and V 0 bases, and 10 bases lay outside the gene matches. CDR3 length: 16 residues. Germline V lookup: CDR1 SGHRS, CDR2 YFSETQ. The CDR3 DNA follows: TGCGCCAGCAGCTTGGAGGCAGGGGGTTCTAGAAATGAGCAGTTCTTC. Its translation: CASSLEAGGSRNEQFF.

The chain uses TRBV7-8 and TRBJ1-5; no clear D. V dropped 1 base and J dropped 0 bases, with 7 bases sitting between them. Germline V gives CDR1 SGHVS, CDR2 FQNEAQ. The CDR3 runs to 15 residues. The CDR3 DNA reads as TGTGCCAGCAGCTTAGATGGGCATAGCAATCAGCCCCAGCATTTT. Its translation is CASSLDGHSNQPQHF.

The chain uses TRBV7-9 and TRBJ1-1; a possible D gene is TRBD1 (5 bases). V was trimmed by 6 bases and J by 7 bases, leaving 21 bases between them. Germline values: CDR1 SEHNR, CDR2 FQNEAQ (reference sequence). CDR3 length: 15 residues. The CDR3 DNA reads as TGTGCCAGCAGATCCTGGGGCGGGGTCGTAATTGAAGCTTTCTTT. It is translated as CASRSWGGVVIEAFF.

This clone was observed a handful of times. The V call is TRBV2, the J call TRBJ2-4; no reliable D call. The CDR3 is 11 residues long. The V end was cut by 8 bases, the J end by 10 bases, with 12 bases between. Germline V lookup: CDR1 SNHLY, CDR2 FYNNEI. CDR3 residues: CASGWQEIQYF. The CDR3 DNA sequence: TGTGCCAGCGGTTGGCAGGAAATTCAGTACTTC.

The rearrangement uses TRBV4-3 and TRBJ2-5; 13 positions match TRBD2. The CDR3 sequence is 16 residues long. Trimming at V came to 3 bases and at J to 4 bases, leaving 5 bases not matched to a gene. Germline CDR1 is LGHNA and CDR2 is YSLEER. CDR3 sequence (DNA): TGCGCCAGCAGCCATACAGGGACTAGCGGGGCAGAGACCCAGTACTTC. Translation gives CASSHTGTSGAETQYF.

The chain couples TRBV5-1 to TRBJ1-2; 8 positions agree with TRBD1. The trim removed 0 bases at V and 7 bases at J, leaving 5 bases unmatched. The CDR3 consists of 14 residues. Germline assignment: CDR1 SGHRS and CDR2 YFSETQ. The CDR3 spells CASSLGQGISGYTF. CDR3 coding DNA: TGCGCCAGCAGCTTGGGACAGGGGATAAGTGGCTACACCTTC.

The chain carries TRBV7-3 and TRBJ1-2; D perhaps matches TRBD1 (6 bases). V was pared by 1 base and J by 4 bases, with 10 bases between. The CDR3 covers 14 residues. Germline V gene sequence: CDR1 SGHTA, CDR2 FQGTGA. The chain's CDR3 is CASSLSQGSYGYTF. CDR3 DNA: TGTGCCAGCAGCTTAAGTCAGGGGAGCTATGGCTACACCTTC.

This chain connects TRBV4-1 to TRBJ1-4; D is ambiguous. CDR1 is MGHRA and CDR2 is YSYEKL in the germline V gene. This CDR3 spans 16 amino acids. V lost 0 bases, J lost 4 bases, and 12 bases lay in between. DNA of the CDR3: TGCGCCAGCAGCCAAGATGCTCGGGGAGATAATGAAAAACTGTTTTTT. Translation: CASSQDARGDNEKLFF.

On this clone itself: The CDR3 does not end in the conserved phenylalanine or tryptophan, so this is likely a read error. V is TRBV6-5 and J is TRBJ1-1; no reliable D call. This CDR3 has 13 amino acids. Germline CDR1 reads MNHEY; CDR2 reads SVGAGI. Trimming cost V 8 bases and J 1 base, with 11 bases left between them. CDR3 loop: CASGEAENTEAFL. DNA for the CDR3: TGTGCCAGCGGGGAGGCAGAGAACACTGAAGCTTTCCTT.

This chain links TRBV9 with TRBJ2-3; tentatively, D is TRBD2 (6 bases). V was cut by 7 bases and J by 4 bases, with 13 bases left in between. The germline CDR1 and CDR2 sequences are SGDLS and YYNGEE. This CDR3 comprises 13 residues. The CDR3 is CASAASVADTQYF. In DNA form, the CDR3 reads TGTGCCAGCGCGGCTAGCGTTGCAGATACGCAGTATTTT.